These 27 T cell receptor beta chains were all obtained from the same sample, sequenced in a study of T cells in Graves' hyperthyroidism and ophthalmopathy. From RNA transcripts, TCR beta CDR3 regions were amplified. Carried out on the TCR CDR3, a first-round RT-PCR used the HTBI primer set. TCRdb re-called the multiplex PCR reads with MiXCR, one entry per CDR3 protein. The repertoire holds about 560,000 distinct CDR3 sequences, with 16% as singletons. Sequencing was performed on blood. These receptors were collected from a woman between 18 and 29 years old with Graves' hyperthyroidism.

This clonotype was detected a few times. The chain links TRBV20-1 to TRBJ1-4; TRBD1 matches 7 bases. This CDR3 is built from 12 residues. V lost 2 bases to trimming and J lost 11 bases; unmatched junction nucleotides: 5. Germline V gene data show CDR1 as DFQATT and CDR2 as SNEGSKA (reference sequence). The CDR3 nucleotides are TGCAGTGCTAGATTAGGGGGCCAGAAACTGTTTTTT. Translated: CSARLGGQKLFF.

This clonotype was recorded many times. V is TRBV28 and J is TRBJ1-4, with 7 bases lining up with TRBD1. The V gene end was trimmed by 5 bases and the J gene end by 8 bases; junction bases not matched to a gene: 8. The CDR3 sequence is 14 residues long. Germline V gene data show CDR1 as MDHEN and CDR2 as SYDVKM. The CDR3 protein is CASSQSGQIEKLFF. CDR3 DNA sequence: TGTGCCAGCAGTCAATCGGGACAGATAGAAAAACTGTTTTTT.

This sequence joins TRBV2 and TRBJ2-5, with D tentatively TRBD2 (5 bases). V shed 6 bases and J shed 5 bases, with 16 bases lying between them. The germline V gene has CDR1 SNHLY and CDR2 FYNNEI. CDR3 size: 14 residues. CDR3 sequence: CASSGDLGDETQYF. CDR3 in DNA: TGTGCCAGCAGCGGGGATTTGGGTGATGAGACCCAGTACTTC.

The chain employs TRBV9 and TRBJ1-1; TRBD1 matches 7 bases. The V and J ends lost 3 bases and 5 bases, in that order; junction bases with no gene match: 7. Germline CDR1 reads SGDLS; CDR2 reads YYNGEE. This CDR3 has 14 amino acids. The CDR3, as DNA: TGTGCCAGCAGCGGCCAAGGGGGCAAGACTGAAGCTTTCTTT. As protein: CASSGQGGKTEAFF.

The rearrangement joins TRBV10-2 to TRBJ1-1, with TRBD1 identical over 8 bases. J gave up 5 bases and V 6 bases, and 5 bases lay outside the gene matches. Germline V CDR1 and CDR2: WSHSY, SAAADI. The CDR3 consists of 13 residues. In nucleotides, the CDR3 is TGCGCCAGCAGGGGACAGGAAAATACTGAAGCTTTCTTT. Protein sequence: CASRGQENTEAFF.

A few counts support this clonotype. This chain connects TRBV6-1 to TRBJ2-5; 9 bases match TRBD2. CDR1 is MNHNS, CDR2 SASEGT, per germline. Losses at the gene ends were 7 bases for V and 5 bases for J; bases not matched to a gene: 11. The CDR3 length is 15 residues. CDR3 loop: CASNEKAGGPETQYF. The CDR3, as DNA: TGTGCCAGCAACGAAAAGGCGGGGGGGCCGGAGACCCAGTACTTC.

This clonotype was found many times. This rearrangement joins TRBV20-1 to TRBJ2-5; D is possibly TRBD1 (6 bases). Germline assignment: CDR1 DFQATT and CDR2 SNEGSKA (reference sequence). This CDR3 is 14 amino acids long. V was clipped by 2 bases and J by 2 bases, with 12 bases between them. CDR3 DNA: TGCAGTGCTAGAAGTCAGGGGATTCAAGAGACCCAGTACTTC. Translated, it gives CSARSQGIQETQYF.

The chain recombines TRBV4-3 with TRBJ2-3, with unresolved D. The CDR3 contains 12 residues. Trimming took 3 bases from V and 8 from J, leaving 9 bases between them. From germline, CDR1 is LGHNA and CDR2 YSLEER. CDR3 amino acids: CASSHGLGTQYF. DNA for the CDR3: TGCGCCAGCAGCCATGGCCTTGGTACGCAGTATTTT.

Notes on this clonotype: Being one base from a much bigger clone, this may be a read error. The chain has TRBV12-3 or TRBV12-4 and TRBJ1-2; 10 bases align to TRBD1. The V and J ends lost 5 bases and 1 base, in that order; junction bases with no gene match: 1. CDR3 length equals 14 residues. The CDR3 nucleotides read TGTGCCAGCAGTGGGACAGGGGATAACTATGGCTACACCTTC. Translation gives CASSGTGDNYGYTF.

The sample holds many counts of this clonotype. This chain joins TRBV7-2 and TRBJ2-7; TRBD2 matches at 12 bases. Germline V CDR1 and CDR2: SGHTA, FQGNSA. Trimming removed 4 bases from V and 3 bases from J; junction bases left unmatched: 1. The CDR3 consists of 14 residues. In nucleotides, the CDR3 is TGTGCCAGCAGCTCTAGCGGGGGGGTCTACGAGCAGTACTTC. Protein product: CASSSSGGVYEQYF.

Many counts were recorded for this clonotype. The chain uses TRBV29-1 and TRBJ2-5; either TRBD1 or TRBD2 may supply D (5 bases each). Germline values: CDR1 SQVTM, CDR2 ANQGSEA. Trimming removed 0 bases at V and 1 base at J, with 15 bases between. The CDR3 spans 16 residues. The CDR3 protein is CSVEDKRGRRQETQYF. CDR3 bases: TGCAGCGTTGAAGATAAGAGGGGCAGGCGCCAAGAGACCCAGTACTTC.

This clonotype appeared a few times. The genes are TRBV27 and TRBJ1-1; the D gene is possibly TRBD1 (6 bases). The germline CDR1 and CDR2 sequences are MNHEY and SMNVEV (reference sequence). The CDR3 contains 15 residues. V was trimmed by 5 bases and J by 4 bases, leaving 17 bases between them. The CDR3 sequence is CASSPYRTGITEAFF. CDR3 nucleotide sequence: TGTGCCAGCAGTCCCTATCGTACAGGGATCACTGAAGCTTTCTTT.

CDR3 in DNA: TGTGCCAGCAGCGTTGGGACCCTACCCTACGAGCAGTACTTC. Translating gives CASSVGTLPYEQYF. V and J are TRBV9 and TRBJ2-7, with D perhaps matching TRBD1 or TRBD2 (5 bases each). Trimming stripped 2 bases from V and 2 bases from J, with 11 bases between. CDR1 SGDLS and CDR2 YYNGEE come from the germline V gene. This CDR3 contains 14 residues.

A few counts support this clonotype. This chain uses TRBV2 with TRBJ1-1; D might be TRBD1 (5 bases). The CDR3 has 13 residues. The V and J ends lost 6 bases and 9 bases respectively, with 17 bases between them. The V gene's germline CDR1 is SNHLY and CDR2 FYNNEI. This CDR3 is CASSASREGQAFF. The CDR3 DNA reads TGTGCCAGCAGCGCAAGTCGAGAGGGACAAGCTTTCTTT.

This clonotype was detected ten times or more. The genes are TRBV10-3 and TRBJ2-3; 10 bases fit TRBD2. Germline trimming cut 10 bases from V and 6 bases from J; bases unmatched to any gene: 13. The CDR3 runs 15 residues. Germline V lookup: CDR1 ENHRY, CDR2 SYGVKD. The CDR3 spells CATLTEGLASDTQYF. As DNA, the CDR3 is TGTGCCACCCTGACGGAGGGACTAGCGTCCGATACGCAGTATTTT.

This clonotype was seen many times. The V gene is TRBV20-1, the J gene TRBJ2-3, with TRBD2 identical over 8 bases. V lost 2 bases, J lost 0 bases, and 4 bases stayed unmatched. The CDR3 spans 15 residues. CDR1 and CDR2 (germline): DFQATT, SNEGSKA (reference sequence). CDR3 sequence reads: CSARSREGSTDTQYF. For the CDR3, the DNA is TGCAGTGCTAGAAGCCGGGAGGGTAGCACAGATACGCAGTATTTT.

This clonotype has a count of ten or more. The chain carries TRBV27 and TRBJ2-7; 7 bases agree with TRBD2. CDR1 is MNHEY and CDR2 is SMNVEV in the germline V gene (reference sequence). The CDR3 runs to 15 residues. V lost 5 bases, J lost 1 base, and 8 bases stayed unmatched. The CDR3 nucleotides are TGTGCCAGCAGTCCCCTAGCGGCCCTATCCTACGAGCAGTACTTC. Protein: CASSPLAALSYEQYF.

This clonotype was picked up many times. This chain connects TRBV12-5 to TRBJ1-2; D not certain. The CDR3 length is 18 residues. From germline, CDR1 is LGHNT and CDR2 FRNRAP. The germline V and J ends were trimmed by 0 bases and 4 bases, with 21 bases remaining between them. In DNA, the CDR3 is TGTGCTAGTGGTTTGGTACTGGCAGTTCGCCCTCTGTCCTATGGCTACACCTTC. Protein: CASGLVLAVRPLSYGYTF. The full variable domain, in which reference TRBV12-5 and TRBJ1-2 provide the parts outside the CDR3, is DARVTQTPRHKVTEMGQEVTMRCQPILGHNTVFWYRQTMMQGLELLAYFRNRAPLDDSGMPKDRFSAEMPDATLATLKIQPSEPRDSAVYFCASGLVLAVRPLSYGYTFGSGTRLTVV.

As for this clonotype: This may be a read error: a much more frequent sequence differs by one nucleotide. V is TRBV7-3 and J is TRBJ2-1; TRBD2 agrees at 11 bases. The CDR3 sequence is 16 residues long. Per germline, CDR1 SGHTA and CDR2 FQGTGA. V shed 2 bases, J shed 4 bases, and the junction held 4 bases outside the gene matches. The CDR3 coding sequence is TGTGCCAGCAGCTTACAGTGGACTAGCGGGTACAATGAGCAGTTCTTC. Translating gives CASSLQWTSGYNEQFF. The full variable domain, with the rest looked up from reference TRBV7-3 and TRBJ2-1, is GAGVSQTPSNKVTEKGKYVELRCDPISGHTALYWYRQSLGQGPEFLIYFQGTGAADDSGLPNDRFFAVRPEGSVSTLKIQRTERGDSAVYLCASSLQWTSGYNEQFFGPGTRLTVL.

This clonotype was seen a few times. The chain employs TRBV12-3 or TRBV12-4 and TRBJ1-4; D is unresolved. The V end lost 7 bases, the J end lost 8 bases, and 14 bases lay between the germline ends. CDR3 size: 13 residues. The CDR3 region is CASTLGGREKLFF. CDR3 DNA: TGTGCCAGCACCTTGGGAGGGAGAGAAAAACTGTTTTTT.

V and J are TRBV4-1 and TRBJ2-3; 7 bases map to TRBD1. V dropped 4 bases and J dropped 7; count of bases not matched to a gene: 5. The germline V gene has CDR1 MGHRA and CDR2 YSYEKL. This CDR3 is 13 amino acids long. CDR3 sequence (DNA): TGCGCCAGCAGCCCCCAACAGGGGAATACGCAGTATTTT. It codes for CASSPQQGNTQYF.

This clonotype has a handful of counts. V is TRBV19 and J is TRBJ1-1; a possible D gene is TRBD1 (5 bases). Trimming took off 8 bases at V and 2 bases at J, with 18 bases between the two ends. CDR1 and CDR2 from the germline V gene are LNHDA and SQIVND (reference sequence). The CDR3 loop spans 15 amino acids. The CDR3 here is CASGTDDRTNTEAFF. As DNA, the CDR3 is TGTGCCAGTGGTACAGATGACAGAACCAACACTGAAGCTTTCTTT.

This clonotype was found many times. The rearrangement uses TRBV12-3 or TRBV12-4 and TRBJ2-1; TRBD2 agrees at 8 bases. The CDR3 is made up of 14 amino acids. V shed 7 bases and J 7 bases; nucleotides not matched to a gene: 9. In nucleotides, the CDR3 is TGTGCCAGCACCCAAGCGGGAGCGGATAATGAGCAGTTCTTC. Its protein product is CASTQAGADNEQFF.

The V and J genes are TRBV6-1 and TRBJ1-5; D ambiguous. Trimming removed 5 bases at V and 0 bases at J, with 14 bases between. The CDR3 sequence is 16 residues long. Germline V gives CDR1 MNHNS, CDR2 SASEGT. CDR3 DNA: TGTGCCAGCAGTCCTCGGGGTGTAATTAGCAATCAGCCCCAGCATTTT. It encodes CASSPRGVISNQPQHF.

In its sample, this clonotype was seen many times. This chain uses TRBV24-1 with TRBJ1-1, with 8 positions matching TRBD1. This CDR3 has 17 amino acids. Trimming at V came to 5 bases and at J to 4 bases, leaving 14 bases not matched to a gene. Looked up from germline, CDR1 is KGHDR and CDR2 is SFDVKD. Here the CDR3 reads CATSGNPNQGAGTEAFF. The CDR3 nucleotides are TGTGCCACCAGTGGCAATCCCAATCAGGGGGCGGGCACTGAAGCTTTCTTT.

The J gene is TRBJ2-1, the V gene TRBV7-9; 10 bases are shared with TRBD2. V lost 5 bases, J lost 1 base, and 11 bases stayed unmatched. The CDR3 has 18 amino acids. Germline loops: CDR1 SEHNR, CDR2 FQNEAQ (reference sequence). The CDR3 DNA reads TGTGCCAGCAGCCCTGGGACTAGCGAGAGAGGTTCCTACAATGAGCAGTTCTTC. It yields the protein CASSPGTSERGSYNEQFF.

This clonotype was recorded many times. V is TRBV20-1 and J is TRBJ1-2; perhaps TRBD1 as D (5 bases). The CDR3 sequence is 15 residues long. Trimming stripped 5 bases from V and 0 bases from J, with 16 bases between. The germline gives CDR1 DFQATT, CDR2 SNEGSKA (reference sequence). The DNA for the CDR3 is TGCAGTGCTGCGATGGGGCGGCTGACTAACTATGGCTACACCTTC. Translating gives CSAAMGRLTNYGYTF.